The sample holds many counts of the clone carrying this TCR beta chain. Its target is not known. Between the trimmed V and J ends, which lost 0 bases and 6 bases, there was a span of 9 bases. This CDR3 has 14 amino acids. These data belong to a study of T cell repertoires in cytomegalovirus infection. About the study: Indications came from public TCR beta signatures; they pointed to CMV infection and to a matching HLA type.

The study's findings and limits: Carriage of CMV together with the relevant HLA was identifiable through cumulative public TCR beta family frequency. The response measured ex vivo was dominated by TCR beta clonotypes (HLA-C-restricted and CMV-specific).

From the reads, TCRdb called clonotypes with MiXCR, one entry per CDR3 protein. In the table there are a few hundred thousand distinct CDR3 sequences, 9% to 9.5% of which are singletons. The rearrangement uses TRBV12-3 or TRBV12-4 and TRBJ1-5; D uncertain. Sample: PBMCs. The clonotype was recovered from a human donor in good health (CMV status not recorded). Some clones in this sample may be carry-over from other donors' samples. The CDR3 sequence is CASSLASSTQPQHF. DNA of the CDR3: TGTGCCAGCAGTTTAGCCAGCTCGACTCAGCCCCAGCATTTT.